The following is a T cell receptor (beta chain) sequence with its context. At one of its ends the junction is not consistent with the germline gene, which may arise from a read error. These data are taken from a study of regulatory T cells in long-lasting Graves disease. Documented time point: persistent/refractory GD, antithyroid drugs over 5 years with positive TRAb. RNA from PBMCs was the source of the TCR library. The length of the CDR3 is 16 residues. The TCR beta library used iRepertoire HTBI primers with Arm-PCR amplification of CDR3. Using its own MiXCR run on the multiplex PCR reads, TCRdb lists one record per CDR3 protein. The sample yields 650,000 to 700,000 distinct CDR3 sequences, 25% to 30% seen once.

This rearrangement joins TRBV12-3 or TRBV12-4 to TRBJ2-2, with 9 positions matching TRBD2. This clonotype was obtained from a female donor with Graves disease. Sample: peripheral blood mononuclear cells (PBMCs), taken when the disease was refractory, from a patient treated with antithyroid drugs. This CDR3 is CASSLDAGGDTGELFF. CDR3 nucleotide sequence: TGTGCCAGCAGCTTAGACGCGGGAGGGGACACCGGGGAGCTGTTTTTT.